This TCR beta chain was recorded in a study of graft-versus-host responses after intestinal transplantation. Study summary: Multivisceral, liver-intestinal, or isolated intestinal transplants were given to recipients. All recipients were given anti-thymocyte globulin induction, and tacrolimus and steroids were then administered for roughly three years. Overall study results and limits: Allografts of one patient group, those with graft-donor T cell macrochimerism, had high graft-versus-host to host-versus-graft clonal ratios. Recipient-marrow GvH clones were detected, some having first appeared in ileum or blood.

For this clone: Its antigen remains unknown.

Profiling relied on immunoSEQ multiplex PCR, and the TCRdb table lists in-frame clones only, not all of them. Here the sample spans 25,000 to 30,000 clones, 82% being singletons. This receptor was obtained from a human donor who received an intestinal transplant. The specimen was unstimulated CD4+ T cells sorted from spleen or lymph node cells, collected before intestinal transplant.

The chain's CDR3 is CASSSGGGSSYEQYF. The CDR3 region has the DNA TGTGCCAGCAGCTCGGGCGGGGGATCGTCCTACGAGCAGTACTTC. The chain links TRBV5-4 to TRBJ2-7, with TRBD2 identical over 7 bases. Germline lookup yields CDR1 SGHNT and CDR2 YYREEE (reference sequence). The CDR3 sequence is 15 residues long. Trimming at V came to 3 bases and at J to 1 base, leaving 7 bases not matched to a gene.